The 8 T cell receptor beta chains presented below share a single source sample, sequenced in a study of shared clonotypes between healthy human individuals. CD8 cells regarded as naive lacked CD45RO, were positively chosen for CCR7, and omitted terminally differentiated effector memory CD45RA+ cells. TCRdb keeps only in-frame clones here, not all; method: immunoSEQ multiplex PCR. Among hundreds of thousands of clones listed, around 96% were seen once. Sequencing was carried out using naive CD8+ T cells sorted from blood. All receptors derive from a woman younger than 45 in good health.

This clone was seen only once. The J gene is TRBJ1-4, the V gene TRBV27; D gene uncertain. V lost 4 bases and J lost 4, with 16 bases in between. Germline assignment: CDR1 MNHEY and CDR2 SMNVEV (reference sequence). The CDR3 is 16 residues long. The CDR3: CASSSRPGPSNEKLFF. CDR3 nucleotide sequence: TGTGCCAGCAGTTCAAGGCCCGGACCGAGTAATGAAAAACTGTTTTTT.

Comment on this clone: Other DNA sequences from this sample encode an identical CDR3 as well. V is TRBV7-9 and J is TRBJ2-7; a possible D gene is TRBD1 (5 bases). Germline loops: CDR1 SEHNR, CDR2 FQNEAQ (reference sequence). The length of the CDR3 is 13 residues. With 3 bases removed from V and 3 bases from J, the gap between germline ends came to 9 bases. This chain's CDR3 is CASSLTENYEQYF. CDR3 in DNA: TGTGCCAGCAGCTTGACAGAAAACTACGAGCAGTACTTC.

This rearrangement joins TRBV5-4 to TRBJ1-3; 7 nucleotides agree with TRBD1. Per the germline V gene, CDR1 is SGHNT and CDR2 is YYREEE (reference sequence). This CDR3 has 14 amino acids. With 0 bases clipped from V and 3 bases from J, the junction kept 0 bases outside the gene matches. The CDR3 protein is CASSLGDSGNTIYF. CDR3 DNA sequence: TGTGCCAGCAGCTTGGGGGACAGTGGAAACACCATATATTTT.

The chain combines TRBV13 with TRBJ2-2, with TRBD2 matching 12 bases. After removal of 2 bases from V and 7 bases from J, the junction contained 8 bases not matched to a gene. In germline, CDR1 is PRHDT, CDR2 FYEKMQ (reference sequence). CDR3 length: 17 amino acids. The CDR3: CASSLLAGGPSGGELFF. The DNA for the CDR3 is TGTGCCAGCAGCTTACTAGCGGGAGGGCCCTCGGGCGGGGAGCTGTTTTTT.

Comments on this clone: Mismatch with germline at one junction end may stem from a read error. The chain couples TRBV29-1 to TRBJ2-2; TRBD1 matches 10 bases. Germline V CDR1 and CDR2: SQVTM, ANQGSEA. The CDR3 is made up of 14 amino acids. Written as DNA, the CDR3 is TGCAGCGTCGAAGGGACAGGGGCGGTCGGGGAGCTGTTTTTT. It codes for CSVEGTGAVGELFF.

J is TRBJ2-7 and V is TRBV28, with D perhaps given as TRBD1 or TRBD2 (6 bases each). Germline-derived CDR1 and CDR2 are MDHEN and SYDVKM. Trimming cost V 10 bases and J 3 bases, with 19 bases left between them. The CDR3 is made up of 14 amino acids. CDR3 in DNA: TGTGCCACCTGGGGGCAGGGACTCCTCTACGAGCAGTACTTC. This translates into CATWGQGLLYEQYF.

The chain combines TRBV5-5 with TRBJ1-2; the D gene is possibly TRBD1 (5 bases). This CDR3 is built from 11 residues. CDR1 and CDR2 (germline): SGHKS, YYEKEE (reference sequence). V dropped 3 bases and J dropped 8 bases, with 8 bases sitting between them. As DNA, the CDR3 is TGTGCCAGCAGCTGGGGACTAGGCTACACCTTC. Residues: CASSWGLGYTF. Complete variable domain (other parts from reference TRBV5-5 and TRBJ1-2): DAGVTQSPTHLIKTRGQQVTLRCSPISGHKSVSWYQQVLGQGPQFIFQYYEKEERGRGNFPDRFSARQFPNYSSELNVNALLLGDSALYLCASSWGLGYTFGSGTRLTVV.

The chain has TRBV7-6 and TRBJ1-1; D ambiguous. CDR1 and CDR2 from the germline V gene are SGHVS and FNYEAQ. This CDR3 has 16 amino acids. Trimming stripped 1 base from V and 4 bases from J, with 16 bases between. Here the CDR3 reads CASSLDMTSEGTEAFF. CDR3 DNA sequence: TGTGCCAGCAGCTTAGACATGACCTCCGAGGGCACTGAAGCTTTCTTT.